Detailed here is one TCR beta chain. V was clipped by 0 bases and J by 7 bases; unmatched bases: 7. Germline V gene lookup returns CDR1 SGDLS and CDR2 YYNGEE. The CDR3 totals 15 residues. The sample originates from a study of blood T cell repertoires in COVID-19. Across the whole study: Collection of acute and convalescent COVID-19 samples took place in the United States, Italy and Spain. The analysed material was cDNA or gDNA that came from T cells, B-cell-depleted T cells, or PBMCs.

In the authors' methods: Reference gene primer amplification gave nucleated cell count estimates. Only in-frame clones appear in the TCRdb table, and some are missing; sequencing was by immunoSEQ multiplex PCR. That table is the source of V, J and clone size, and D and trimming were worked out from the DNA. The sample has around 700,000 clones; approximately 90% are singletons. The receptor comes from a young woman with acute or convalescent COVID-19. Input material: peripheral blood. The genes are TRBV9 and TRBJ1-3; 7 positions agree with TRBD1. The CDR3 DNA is TGTGCCAGCAGCGTAGAGGGTCCCAGGGGGAACACCATATATTTT. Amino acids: CASSVEGPRGNTIYF.